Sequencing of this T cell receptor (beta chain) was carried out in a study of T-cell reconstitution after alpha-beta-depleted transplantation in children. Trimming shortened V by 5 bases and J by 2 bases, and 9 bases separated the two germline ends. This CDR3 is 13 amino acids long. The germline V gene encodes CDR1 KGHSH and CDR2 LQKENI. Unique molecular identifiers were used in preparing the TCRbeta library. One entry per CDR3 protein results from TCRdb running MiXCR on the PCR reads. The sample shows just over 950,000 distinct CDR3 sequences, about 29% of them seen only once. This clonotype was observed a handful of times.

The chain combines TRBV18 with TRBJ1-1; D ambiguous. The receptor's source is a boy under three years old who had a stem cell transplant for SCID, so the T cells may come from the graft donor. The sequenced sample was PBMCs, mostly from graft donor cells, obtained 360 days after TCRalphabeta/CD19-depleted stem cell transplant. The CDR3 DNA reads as TGTGCCAGCTCAGGGAGCCCCAACACTGAAGCTTTCTTT. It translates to CASSGSPNTEAFF.